The source of this T cell receptor (beta chain) is a study of blood T cell repertoires in COVID-19. Study as a whole: Sites across the United States, Italy and Spain contributed samples from acute and convalescent COVID-19. Sources were T cells, B-cell-depleted T cells, or PBMCs; the material itself was cDNA or gDNA.

In the authors' methods: How many nucleated cells were present was estimated from reference gene primer amplification. Profiled with immunoSEQ multiplex PCR; TCRdb holds only in-frame clones, not every one. V, J and clone size are those of that table, while D and trimming were read from the DNA. The sample comprises more than 95,000 clones, about nine tenths of which are singletons, and roughly 14% rests with the top ten. Germline values: CDR1 MDHEN, CDR2 SYDVKM. The ends were cut back, 5 bases at V and 8 bases at J, with 6 bases in the middle. This CDR3 region has 11 residues. The sequencing input was peripheral blood. The chain joins TRBV28 to TRBJ2-2; tentatively, D is TRBD2 (5 bases). The sequence derives from a man aged 50-60 years with acute or convalescent COVID-19. The CDR3 bases are TGTGCCAGCAGTCGAGGGGGGGAGCTGTTTTTT. Its protein product is CASSRGGELFF.